What follows describes a single TCR beta chain. The data stem from a study of identical twins. V dropped 6 bases and J dropped 7; count of bases not matched to a gene: 7. The germline V gene has CDR1 SNHLY and CDR2 FYNNEI. This CDR3 region has 15 residues. Template switching, a step in the protocol, added a universal primer site, and cDNA carried unique molecular identifiers. MiXCR, applied by TCRdb to the 5' RACE reads, yields one record per CDR3 protein. The sample contains about 1.7 million distinct CDR3 sequences, roughly 35% of which appear only once. The donor group consisted entirely of healthy Caucasians.

The sequencing sample was made of cord blood. The TCR sequence derives from a newborn girl in good health. The chain joins TRBV2 to TRBJ1-6; 9 bases map to TRBD1. CDR3 sequence: CASRDHGQGNSPLHF. The CDR3 DNA reads as TGTGCCAGCAGGGACCATGGACAGGGGAATTCACCCCTCCACTTT.